What follows describes a single T cell receptor (beta chain). No antigen is known for it. This specimen belongs to a study of T cell responses to AZD1222 COVID-19 vaccine. Findings and caveats of the study: Within unmutated variant regions lay the reported targets of nearly half of spike-specific TCRs.

This CDR3 comprises 13 residues. The germline V gene encodes CDR1 SGHRS and CDR2 YFSETQ. V lost 1 base and J lost 5, with 10 bases in between. Data came from immunoSEQ multiplex PCR; TCRdb stores just in-frame clones and leaves some out. The sample holds about 190,000 clones, under 95% seen once. The source of this sequence is an adult in good health. This sequence joins TRBV5-1 and TRBJ2-7; tentative D call: TRBD1 (6 bases). This sample comprised peripheral blood, obtained on day 0 of AZD1222 vaccination. The CDR3 is CASSLFGGDEQYF. CDR3 nucleotides: TGCGCCAGCAGCTTGTTTGGGGGCGACGAGCAGTACTTC.